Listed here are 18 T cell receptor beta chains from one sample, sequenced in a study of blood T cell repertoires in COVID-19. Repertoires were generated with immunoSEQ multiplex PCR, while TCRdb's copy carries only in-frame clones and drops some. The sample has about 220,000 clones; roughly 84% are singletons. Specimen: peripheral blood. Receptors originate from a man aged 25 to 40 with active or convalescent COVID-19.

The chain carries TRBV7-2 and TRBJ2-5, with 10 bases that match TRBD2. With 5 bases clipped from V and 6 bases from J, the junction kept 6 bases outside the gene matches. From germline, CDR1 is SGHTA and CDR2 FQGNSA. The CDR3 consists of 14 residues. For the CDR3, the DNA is TGTGCCAGCAGCCCGGGACTAGCGATACAGACCCAGTACTTC. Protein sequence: CASSPGLAIQTQYF.

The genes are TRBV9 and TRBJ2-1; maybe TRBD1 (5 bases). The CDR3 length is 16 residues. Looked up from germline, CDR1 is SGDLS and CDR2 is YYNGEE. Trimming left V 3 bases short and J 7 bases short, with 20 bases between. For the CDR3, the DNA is TGTGCCAGCAGCGATAATCAGGGCGGAAAGGGAAATGAGCAGTTCTTC. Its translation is CASSDNQGGKGNEQFF.

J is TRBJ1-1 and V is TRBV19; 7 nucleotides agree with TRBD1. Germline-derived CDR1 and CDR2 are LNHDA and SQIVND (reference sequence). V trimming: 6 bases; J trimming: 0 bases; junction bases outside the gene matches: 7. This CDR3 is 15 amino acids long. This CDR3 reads CASRRQGGMNTEAFF. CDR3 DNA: TGTGCCAGTAGGCGACAGGGAGGCATGAACACTGAAGCTTTCTTT.

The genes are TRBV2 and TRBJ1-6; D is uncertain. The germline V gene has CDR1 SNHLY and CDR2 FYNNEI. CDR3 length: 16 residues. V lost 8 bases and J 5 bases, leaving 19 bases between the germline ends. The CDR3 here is CASLEKLPPHNSPLHF. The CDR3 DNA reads TGTGCCAGCCTTGAAAAGCTTCCGCCTCATAATTCACCCCTCCACTTT.

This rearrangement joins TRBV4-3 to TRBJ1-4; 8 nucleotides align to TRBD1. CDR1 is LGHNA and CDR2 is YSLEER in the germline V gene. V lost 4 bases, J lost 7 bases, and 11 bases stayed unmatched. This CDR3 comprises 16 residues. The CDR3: CASSPSPPGGVEKLFF. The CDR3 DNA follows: TGCGCCAGCAGCCCATCCCCGCCAGGGGGCGTTGAAAAACTGTTTTTT.

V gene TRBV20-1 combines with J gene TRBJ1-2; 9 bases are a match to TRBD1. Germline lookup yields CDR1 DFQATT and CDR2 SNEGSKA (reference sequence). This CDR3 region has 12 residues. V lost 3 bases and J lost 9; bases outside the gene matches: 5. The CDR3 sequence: CSASGTGSSYTF. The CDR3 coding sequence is TGCAGTGCTAGTGGGACAGGGTCAAGCTACACCTTC.

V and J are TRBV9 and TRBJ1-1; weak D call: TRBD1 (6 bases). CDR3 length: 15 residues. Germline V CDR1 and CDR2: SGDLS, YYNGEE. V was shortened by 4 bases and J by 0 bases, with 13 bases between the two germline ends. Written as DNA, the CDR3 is TGTGCCAGCAGCCCACAGGACAGTATGAACACTGAAGCTTTCTTT. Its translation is CASSPQDSMNTEAFF.

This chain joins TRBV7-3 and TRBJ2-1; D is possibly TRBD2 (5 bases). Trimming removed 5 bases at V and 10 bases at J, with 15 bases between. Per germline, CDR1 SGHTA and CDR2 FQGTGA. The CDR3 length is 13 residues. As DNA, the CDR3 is TGTGCCAGCAGCCCCGCTGGAGGCAGAGAGCAGTTCTTC. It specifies CASSPAGGREQFF.

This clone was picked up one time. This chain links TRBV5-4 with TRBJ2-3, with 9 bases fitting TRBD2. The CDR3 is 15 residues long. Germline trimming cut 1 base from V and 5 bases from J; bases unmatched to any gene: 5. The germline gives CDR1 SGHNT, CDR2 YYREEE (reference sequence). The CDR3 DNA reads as TGTGCCAGCAGCTTGATGGCGGGGGGGCGAGATACGCAGTATTTT. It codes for CASSLMAGGRDTQYF.

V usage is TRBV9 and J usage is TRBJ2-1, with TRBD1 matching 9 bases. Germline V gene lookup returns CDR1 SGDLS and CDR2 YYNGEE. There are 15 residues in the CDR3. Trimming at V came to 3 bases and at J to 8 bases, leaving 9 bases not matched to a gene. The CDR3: CASSDLQGAWDEQFF. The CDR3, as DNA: TGTGCCAGCAGCGACCTACAGGGGGCGTGGGATGAGCAGTTCTTC.

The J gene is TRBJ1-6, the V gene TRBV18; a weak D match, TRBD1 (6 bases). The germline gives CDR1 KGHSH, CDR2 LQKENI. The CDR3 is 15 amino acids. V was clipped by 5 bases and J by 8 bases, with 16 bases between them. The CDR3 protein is CASSELPGADSPLHF. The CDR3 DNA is TGTGCCAGCTCAGAACTTCCAGGGGCGGATTCACCCCTCCACTTT.

The CDR3 sequence: CASSGGGERDEQFF. CDR3 DNA: TGTGCCAGCAGTGGCGGGGGGGAGAGGGATGAGCAGTTCTTC. This sequence joins TRBV28 and TRBJ2-1; TRBD2 matches 9 bases. This CDR3 is built from 14 residues. Germline V CDR1 and CDR2: MDHEN, SYDVKM. The ends lost 5 bases at V and 8 bases at J; junction bases unmatched: 7.

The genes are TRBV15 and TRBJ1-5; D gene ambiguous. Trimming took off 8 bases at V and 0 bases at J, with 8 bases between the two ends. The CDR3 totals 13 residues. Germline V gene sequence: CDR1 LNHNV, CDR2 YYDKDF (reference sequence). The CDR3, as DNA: TGTGCCACCTCAATTTCTAGCAATCAGCCCCAGCATTTT. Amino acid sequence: CATSISSNQPQHF. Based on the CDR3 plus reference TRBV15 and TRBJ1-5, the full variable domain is DAMVIQNPRYQVTQFGKPVTLSCSQTLNHNVMYWYQQKSSQAPKLLFHYYDKDFNNEADTPDNFQSRRPNTSFCFLDIRSPGLGDTAMYLCATSISSNQPQHFGDGTRLSIL.

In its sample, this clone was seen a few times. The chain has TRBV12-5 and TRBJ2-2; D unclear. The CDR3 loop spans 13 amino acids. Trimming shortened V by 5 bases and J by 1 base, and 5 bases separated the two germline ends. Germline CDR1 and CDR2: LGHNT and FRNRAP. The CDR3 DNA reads TGTGCTAGTGGTCGCGAGAACACCGGGGAGCTGTTTTTT. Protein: CASGRENTGELFF.

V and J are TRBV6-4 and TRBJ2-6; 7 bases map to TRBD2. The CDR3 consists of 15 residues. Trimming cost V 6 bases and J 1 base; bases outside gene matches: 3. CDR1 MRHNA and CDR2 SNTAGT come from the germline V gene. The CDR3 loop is CASSPGGSGANVLTF. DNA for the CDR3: TGTGCCAGCAGCCCGGGGGGTTCTGGGGCCAACGTCCTGACTTTC.

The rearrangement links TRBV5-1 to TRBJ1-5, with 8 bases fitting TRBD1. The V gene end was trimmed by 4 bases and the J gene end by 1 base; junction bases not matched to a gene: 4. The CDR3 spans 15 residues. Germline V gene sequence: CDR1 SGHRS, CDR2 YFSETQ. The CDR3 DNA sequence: TGCGCCAGCAGCATGACAGGGGAAAGCAATCAGCCCCAGCATTTT. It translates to CASSMTGESNQPQHF.

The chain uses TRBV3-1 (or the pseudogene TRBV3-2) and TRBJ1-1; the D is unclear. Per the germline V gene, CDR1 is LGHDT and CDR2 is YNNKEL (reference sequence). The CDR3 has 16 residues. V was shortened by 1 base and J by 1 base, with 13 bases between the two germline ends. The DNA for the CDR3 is TGTGCCAGCAGCCAAGTCCGGGTCGCCGGGAACACTGAAGCTTTCTTT. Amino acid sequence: CASSQVRVAGNTEAFF.

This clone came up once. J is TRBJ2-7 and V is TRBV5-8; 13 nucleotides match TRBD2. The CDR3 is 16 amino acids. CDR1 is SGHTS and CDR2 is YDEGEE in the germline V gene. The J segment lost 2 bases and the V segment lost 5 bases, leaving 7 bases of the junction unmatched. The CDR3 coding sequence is TGTGCCAGCAGTCGCCTTGGGACTAGCGGGACCTACGAGCAGTACTTC. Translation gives CASSRLGTSGTYEQYF.